This paragraph reports one T cell receptor beta chain. Antigen: not known. The junction had 9 bases not matched to a gene; V was cut back by 6 bases and J by 0 bases. In germline, CDR1 is MNHNY, CDR2 SVGAGI (reference sequence). CDR3 length equals 16 residues. The sample originates from a study of vaccination effects on CD4 cells after COVID-19. Only in-frame clones appear in the TCRdb table, and some are missing; sequencing was by immunoSEQ multiplex PCR. The repertoire consists of tens of thousands of clones, with roughly 73% occurring once and the leading ten covering about 2.3%. Isolating CD4+ T cells followed 9 to 10 days of culture. It was two doses of either the BNT162b2 or mRNA-1273 vaccine that participants received.

Sample: CD4+ T cells from PBMCs cultured without peptide, taken after COVID-19 vaccination. The V call is TRBV6-6, the J call TRBJ1-2, with 8 positions matching TRBD1. The sequence came from a human donor who received a COVID-19 vaccine. The CDR3 loop reads CASRDSGTGTNYGYTF. The CDR3 DNA is TGTGCCAGCAGGGATTCCGGGACAGGTACTAACTATGGCTACACCTTC.